This T cell receptor beta chain was obtained from a study of OX40 agonist ivuxolimab in advanced cancers. Study background: A male proportion of about 80% was recorded, with mean age about 60 years and range roughly 23 to 79. Study results and caveats: Low levels of normalized T-cell clonal expansion also appeared in some nonresponders.

TCRdb's copy holds only in-frame clones and misses some; the assay was immunoSEQ multiplex PCR. Here the sample spans tens of thousands of clones, less than 85% being singletons. CDR1 and CDR2 from the germline V gene are SEHNR and FQNEAQ (reference sequence). The CDR3 totals 17 residues. Losses at the gene ends were 5 bases for V and 6 bases for J; bases not matched to a gene: 12. A word on this clone: Its antigen is unidentified.

The sequenced sample was CD4+ or CD8+ T cells sorted from blood, obtained in a trial of the OX40 agonist ivuxolimab. The chain has TRBV7-9 and TRBJ2-1, with 11 bases fitting TRBD2. The clonotype originates from an adult with an advanced solid tumor such as melanoma, head and neck, liver or kidney cancer. The CDR3 nucleotides are TGTGCCAGCAGCCCCAGGCGGCTAGCGGGAGGCCGCAATGAGCAGTTCTTC. Translating gives CASSPRRLAGGRNEQFF. The full variable domain, completed using reference TRBV7-9 and TRBJ2-1, is DTGVSQNPRHKITKRGQNVTFRCDPISEHNRLYWYRQTLGQGPEFLTYFQNEAQLEKSRLLSDRFSAERPKGSFSTLEIQRTEQGDSAMYLCASSPRRLAGGRNEQFFGPGTRLTVL.